The 20 T cell receptor beta chains below were found in one sample sequenced in a study of shared clonotypes between healthy human individuals. Clones were sequenced by immunoSEQ multiplex PCR, and TCRdb holds only the in-frame ones, with some missing. This table has about 2.2 million clones, 85% to 95% appearing once. Naive CD8 populations comprised CD45RO-negative cells positively selected for CCR7, excluding terminally differentiated effector memory CD45RA+ cells. Sequencing was carried out using naive CD8+ T cells from PBMCs. The receptor source for this set is a man aged 18 to 30 in good health. Some clones in this sample may be carry-over from other donors' samples.

V gene TRBV13 combines with J gene TRBJ1-2; the D gene is possibly TRBD1 (6 bases). V lost 3 bases to trimming and J lost 0 bases, with 14 bases between them. CDR3 size: 16 residues. Germline CDR1 is PRHDT and CDR2 is FYEKMQ (reference sequence). The CDR3 DNA is TGTGCCAGCAGCTTCTGGGGGGCTGCGGCTAACTATGGCTACACCTTC. Translating it yields CASSFWGAAANYGYTF. The variable domain in full, with the rest retrieved from reference TRBV13 and TRBJ1-2, is AAGVIQSPRHLIKEKRETATLKCYPIPRHDTVYWYQQGPGQDPQFLISFYEKMQSDKGSIPDRFSAQQFSDYHSELNMSSLELGDSALYFCASSFWGAAANYGYTFGSGTRLTVV.

The chain is built from TRBV29-1 and TRBJ2-7; no firm D call. The CDR3 runs to 13 residues. Trimming stripped 3 bases from V and 1 base from J, with 10 bases between. Germline CDR1 SQVTM, CDR2 ANQGSEA. The CDR3 loop is CSVESGISYEQYF. Written as DNA, the CDR3 is TGCAGCGTTGAGTCAGGCATTTCCTACGAGCAGTACTTC.

Remarks on this clone: The sample holds other DNA sequences that translate to the same CDR3. V and J are TRBV27 and TRBJ2-7; tentative D call: TRBD1 (6 bases). The CDR3 sequence is 12 residues long. V lost 5 bases to trimming and J lost 5 bases, with 10 bases between them. Germline lookup yields CDR1 MNHEY and CDR2 SMNVEV (reference sequence). CDR3 protein: CASSPGQHEQYF. The CDR3, as DNA: TGTGCCAGCAGTCCCGGACAGCACGAGCAGTACTTC.

The chain employs TRBV6-5 and TRBJ1-1; D is unclear. The V end lost 2 bases, the J end lost 2 bases, and 15 bases lay between the germline ends. The CDR3 runs to 16 residues. Per the germline V gene, CDR1 is MNHEY and CDR2 is SVGAGI. The CDR3 region has the DNA TGTGCCAGCAGTTACATGCAGGCCGATTCTAACACTGAAGCTTTCTTT. As protein: CASSYMQADSNTEAFF.

The V and J genes are TRBV7-9 and TRBJ2-2; D gene uncertain. This CDR3 has 13 residues. Between the trimmed V and J ends, which lost 6 bases and 6 bases, there was a span of 11 bases. In germline, CDR1 is SEHNR, CDR2 FQNEAQ (reference sequence). The CDR3 protein is CASSPYGAGELFF. DNA of the CDR3: TGTGCCAGCAGTCCCTATGGGGCCGGGGAGCTGTTTTTT.

The chain employs TRBV30 and TRBJ1-2, with TRBD1 matching 9 bases. The germline V gene encodes CDR1 GTSNPN and CDR2 SVGIG (reference sequence). V gave up 2 bases and J gave up 4 bases; unmatched junction bases: 14. This CDR3 spans 17 amino acids. In DNA form, the CDR3 reads TGTGCCTGGAGTACTTCTTGGTGGACAGGGGAGGCCTATGGCTACACCTTC. This sequence encodes CAWSTSWWTGEAYGYTF.

The genes are TRBV16 and TRBJ1-2, with D tentatively TRBD1 (6 bases). There are 16 residues in the CDR3. Germline assignment: CDR1 KGHSY and CDR2 FQNENV. Trimming left V 4 bases short and J 2 bases short, with 17 bases between. The CDR3 loop is CASSPIGQPANYGYTF. The CDR3 DNA sequence: TGTGCCAGCAGCCCCATAGGACAGCCGGCGAACTATGGCTACACCTTC.

CDR3 coding DNA: TGTGCCAGCAGTGTCCTCTACGAGCAGTACTTC. Amino acid sequence: CASSVLYEQYF. V is TRBV2 and J is TRBJ2-7; D not certain. The CDR3 sequence is 11 residues long. Germline V gives CDR1 SNHLY, CDR2 FYNNEI. Deletions cut 4 bases from V and 3 bases from J, with 4 bases between.

J is TRBJ2-7 and V is TRBV4-2; possible D gene TRBD2, 6 bases. Trimming shortened V by 6 bases and J by 0 bases, and 12 bases separated the two germline ends. The CDR3 sequence is 14 residues long. Per germline, CDR1 LGHNA and CDR2 YNFKEQ. This chain's CDR3 is CASSPTRDSYEQYF. The DNA of the CDR3 is TGTGCCAGCAGTCCCACGCGGGACTCCTACGAGCAGTACTTC.

The chain joins TRBV10-3 to TRBJ2-7, with no clear D. CDR1 is ENHRY and CDR2 is SYGVKD in the germline V gene. V gave up 10 bases and J gave up 6 bases, with 16 bases separating them. The CDR3 loop spans 12 amino acids. CDR3: CATSNEWGEQYF. The DNA for the CDR3 is TGTGCCACCTCTAACGAGTGGGGCGAGCAGTACTTC.

This clone has more than one count but fewer than ten. Other DNA sequences in this sample translate to the same CDR3. This sequence joins TRBV27 and TRBJ1-5; a weak D match, TRBD1 (5 bases). Germline CDR1 is MNHEY and CDR2 is SMNVEV (reference sequence). Trimming took off 2 bases at V and 0 bases at J, with 8 bases between the two ends. The CDR3 is 15 residues long. DNA of the CDR3: TGTGCCAGCAGTTTAGGGACCTATAGCAATCAGCCCCAGCATTTT. It codes for CASSLGTYSNQPQHF.

V gene TRBV2 combines with J gene TRBJ2-7, with 11 bases matching TRBD1. With 6 bases clipped from V and 3 bases from J, the junction kept 13 bases outside the gene matches. This CDR3 spans 17 amino acids. The germline CDR1 and CDR2 sequences are SNHLY and FYNNEI. CDR3 protein: CASSERTGGLLRYEQYF. In DNA form, the CDR3 reads TGTGCCAGCAGCGAACGGACAGGGGGCTTGTTACGCTACGAGCAGTACTTC.

The V call is TRBV11-3, the J call TRBJ2-3; D may be TRBD1 (6 bases). Germline lookup yields CDR1 SGHNT and CDR2 YENEEA. The CDR3 spans 15 residues. Trimming cost V 5 bases and J 2 bases, with 14 bases left between them. The CDR3 loop reads CASSPRGDYTDTQYF. The CDR3 DNA is TGTGCCAGCAGCCCCAGGGGCGACTACACAGATACGCAGTATTTT.

A note on this clone: The sample carries other DNA sequences with the same CDR3. The V gene is TRBV27, the J gene TRBJ1-5, with TRBD1 matching 12 bases. After removal of 5 bases from V and 7 bases from J, the junction contained 3 bases not matched to a gene. This CDR3 comprises 14 residues. CDR1 and CDR2 (germline): MNHEY, SMNVEV (reference sequence). Written as DNA, the CDR3 is TGTGCCAGCAGTCTGGGACAGGGGGCCCAGCCCCAGCATTTT. Its translation: CASSLGQGAQPQHF.

The rearrangement joins TRBV15 to TRBJ2-1, with 7 nucleotides matching TRBD2. CDR1 LNHNV and CDR2 YYDKDF come from the germline V gene (reference sequence). Losses at the gene ends were 1 base for V and 6 bases for J; bases not matched to a gene: 9. This CDR3 comprises 16 residues. CDR3 nucleotide sequence: TGTGCCACCAGCAGAGGGGTAGGACTAGTGGGCAATGAGCAGTTCTTC. Protein product: CATSRGVGLVGNEQFF. The complete variable domain, with remaining parts taken from reference TRBV15 and TRBJ2-1, reads DAMVIQNPRYQVTQFGKPVTLSCSQTLNHNVMYWYQQKSSQAPKLLFHYYDKDFNNEADTPDNFQSRRPNTSFCFLDIRSPGLGDTAMYLCATSRGVGLVGNEQFFGPGTRLTVL.

The rearrangement joins TRBV27 to TRBJ2-7, with 8 bases that match TRBD1. J gave up 2 bases and V 4 bases, and 16 bases lay outside the gene matches. There are 18 residues in the CDR3. Per the germline V gene, CDR1 is MNHEY and CDR2 is SMNVEV (reference sequence). CDR3 residues: CASSSSFGDQGAPYEQYF. The CDR3 DNA sequence: TGTGCCAGCAGTTCTAGCTTTGGTGATCAGGGGGCCCCCTACGAGCAGTACTTC.

The rearrangement uses TRBV10-3 and TRBJ2-7, with D possibly matching TRBD2 (5 bases). Per the germline V gene, CDR1 is ENHRY and CDR2 is SYGVKD. The V and J ends lost 0 bases and 3 bases respectively, with 18 bases between them. This CDR3 spans 17 amino acids. The CDR3 region has the DNA TGTGCCATCAGTGAGTCGGGCGGTCGGGAAAACGACTACGAGCAGTACTTC. Its protein is CAISESGGRENDYEQYF.

About this clone: The sample holds other DNA sequences that translate to the same CDR3. This chain joins TRBV5-4 and TRBJ2-2; D ambiguous. Trimming shortened V by 5 bases and J by 0 bases, and 2 bases separated the two germline ends. The CDR3 has 12 residues. Per the germline V gene, CDR1 is SGHNT and CDR2 is YYREEE (reference sequence). Here the CDR3 DNA reads TGTGCCAGCAGTCCGAACACCGGGGAGCTGTTTTTT. This gives the protein CASSPNTGELFF.

The sample holds a few counts of this clone. The chain couples TRBV28 to TRBJ2-5; D is possibly TRBD1 (6 bases). The length of the CDR3 is 13 residues. Germline CDR1 reads MDHEN; CDR2 reads SYDVKM. The V gene lost 6 bases and the J gene lost 5 bases, with 13 bases spanning the gap. The CDR3 loop is CASRSGVRETQYF. The CDR3 nucleotides are TGTGCCAGCAGGTCAGGGGTCCGGGAGACCCAGTACTTC. Supplemented by reference TRBV28 and TRBJ2-5, the full variable domain reads DVKVTQSSRYLVKRTGEKVFLECVQDMDHENMFWYRQDPGLGLRLIYFSYDVKMKEKGDIPEGYSVSREKKERFSLILESASTNQTSMYLCASRSGVRETQYFGPGTRLLVL.

The chain recombines TRBV27 with TRBJ2-7; tentative D call: TRBD2 (5 bases). V was clipped by 5 bases and J by 2 bases, with 13 bases between them. The germline V gene has CDR1 MNHEY and CDR2 SMNVEV (reference sequence). CDR3 length equals 14 residues. The CDR3 spells CASSASGAPYEQYF. The CDR3 DNA follows: TGTGCCAGCAGTGCCAGCGGAGCCCCCTACGAGCAGTACTTC.